The 14 T cell receptor beta chains reported below all come from one sample, sequenced in a study of T cell repertoires in cytomegalovirus infection. TCRdb fed the reads into MiXCR, producing one record per CDR3 protein. The repertoire holds around 240,000 distinct CDR3 sequences, with roughly 22% as singletons. The sequencing sample was made of CD8+ T cells from PBMCs. Every receptor here comes from a human donor in good health (CMV status not recorded). Some clones in this sample may be carry-over from other donors' samples.

This chain connects TRBV28 to TRBJ1-1; unclear D gene. CDR1 MDHEN and CDR2 SYDVKM come from the germline V gene. Trimming took off 5 bases at V and 8 bases at J, with 6 bases between the two ends. This CDR3 has 10 residues. The CDR3 spells CASSDNEAFF. In nucleotides, the CDR3 is TGTGCCAGCAGTGATAACGAAGCTTTCTTT.

This clonotype has ten or more counts. The chain uses TRBV7-8 and TRBJ1-5; D is possibly TRBD1 (6 bases). CDR1 and CDR2 from the germline V gene are SGHVS and FQNEAQ. The CDR3 spans 14 residues. Trimming cost V 5 bases and J 9 bases, with 17 bases left between them. In nucleotides, the CDR3 is TGTGCCAGCAGCCCCTCTGGGGGGGCCTCGCCCCAGCATTTT. This codes for CASSPSGGASPQHF.

The chain combines TRBV20-1 with TRBJ2-2; TRBD2 matches 11 bases. The CDR3 covers 16 residues. V was pared by 3 bases and J by 2 bases, with 5 bases of the junction left unmatched. Per germline, CDR1 DFQATT and CDR2 SNEGSKA (reference sequence). The CDR3 is CSASRLAGGNTGELFF. The CDR3 DNA follows: TGCAGTGCTAGCAGGCTAGCGGGGGGTAACACCGGGGAGCTGTTTTTT.

This chain uses TRBV7-9 with TRBJ1-1; weak D call: TRBD1 (5 bases). V was clipped by 5 bases and J by 1 base, with 11 bases between them. The germline V gene has CDR1 SEHNR and CDR2 FQNEAQ (reference sequence). The CDR3 is made up of 14 amino acids. This chain's CDR3 is CASSHRGANTEAFF. The CDR3 nucleotides read TGTGCCAGCAGCCATCGAGGGGCGAACACTGAAGCTTTCTTT.

Here the CDR3 reads CSAPGSPGELFF. The CDR3 coding sequence is TGCAGTGCTCCCGGGTCACCCGGGGAGCTGTTTTTT. The chain carries TRBV20-1 and TRBJ2-2, with D uncertain. The CDR3 covers 12 residues. Trimming took 5 bases from V and 6 from J, leaving 10 bases between them. The germline V gene has CDR1 DFQATT and CDR2 SNEGSKA (reference sequence).

This clonotype was seen only a few times. The chain joins TRBV7-2 to TRBJ2-7; 8 nucleotides agree with TRBD2. Germline CDR1 SGHTA, CDR2 FQGNSA. The V segment lost 7 bases and the J segment 7 bases; nucleotides outside the gene matches: 15. This CDR3 is 15 amino acids long. The chain's CDR3 is CASTFLGGGVYEQYF. The CDR3 DNA is TGTGCCAGCACCTTTCTCGGGGGGGGTGTTTATGAGCAGTACTTC.

The chain recombines TRBV19 with TRBJ1-1, with 9 positions matching TRBD1. The CDR3 is made up of 13 amino acids. Germline V gene sequence: CDR1 LNHDA, CDR2 SQIVND (reference sequence). V trimming: 10 bases; J trimming: 3 bases; junction bases outside the gene matches: 6. The CDR3 region is CATDRGMHTEAFF. DNA for the CDR3: TGTGCCACCGACAGGGGGATGCACACTGAAGCTTTCTTT.

The J gene is TRBJ2-7, the V gene TRBV7-9, with 10 bases lining up with TRBD1. Per the germline V gene, CDR1 is SEHNR and CDR2 is FQNEAQ (reference sequence). The CDR3 length is 14 residues. The junction had 7 bases not matched to a gene; V was cut back by 3 bases and J by 8 bases. The CDR3 DNA follows: TGTGCCAGCAGCTTGGGACAGGGGCCCCCGAAGCAGTACTTC. Its translation: CASSLGQGPPKQYF.

V and J are TRBV28 and TRBJ2-1; TRBD2 aligns across 8 bases. Trimming at V came to 10 bases and at J to 3 bases, leaving 8 bases not matched to a gene. This CDR3 comprises 14 residues. The germline gives CDR1 MDHEN, CDR2 SYDVKM. The CDR3 is CAIGGAALYNEQFF. The CDR3 DNA follows: TGTGCCATCGGGGGGGCCGCACTCTACAATGAGCAGTTCTTC.

V is TRBV20-1 and J is TRBJ1-2; 10 bases are shared with TRBD1. The germline V gene has CDR1 DFQATT and CDR2 SNEGSKA (reference sequence). The CDR3 sequence is 16 residues long. J was trimmed by 4 bases and V by 0 bases; bases with no gene match: 8. The CDR3: CSARDRDRGLSYGYTF. The CDR3 region has the DNA TGCAGTGCTAGAGATCGAGACAGGGGGCTTTCCTATGGCTACACCTTC.

This clonotype was seen once. The V and J genes are TRBV6-6 and TRBJ1-2; 10 nucleotides line up with TRBD1. This CDR3 comprises 15 residues. Germline V gives CDR1 MNHNY, CDR2 SVGAGI (reference sequence). Trimming cost V 6 bases and J 4 bases; bases outside gene matches: 8. The CDR3 reads CASRLRDRGLYGYTF. In DNA, the CDR3 is TGTGCCAGCAGACTTAGGGACAGGGGTCTCTATGGCTACACCTTC.

In its sample, this clonotype was seen a few times. The chain couples TRBV28 to TRBJ1-6; D is unclear. From germline, CDR1 is MDHEN and CDR2 SYDVKM. This CDR3 has 13 amino acids. V was pared by 8 bases and J by 4 bases, with 9 bases between. As DNA, the CDR3 is TGTGCCAGCCGAAGCGGGTATAATTCACCCCTCCACTTT. Protein product: CASRSGYNSPLHF.

This clonotype was observed many times. The chain links TRBV7-8 to TRBJ2-7; 10 bases are a match to TRBD1. This CDR3 region has 15 residues. The V gene's germline CDR1 is SGHVS and CDR2 FQNEAQ. Germline trimming cut 6 bases from V and 6 bases from J; bases unmatched to any gene: 11. The CDR3 loop reads CASSNLGTGDPEQYF. Written as DNA, the CDR3 is TGTGCCAGCAGTAACCTTGGGACAGGGGATCCCGAGCAGTACTTC.

The V and J genes are TRBV20-1 and TRBJ1-5, with D possibly TRBD1 on 5 matching bases. The CDR3 totals 15 residues. Per the germline V gene, CDR1 is DFQATT and CDR2 is SNEGSKA (reference sequence). The germline V and J ends were trimmed by 1 base and 3 bases, with 13 bases remaining between them. CDR3 sequence reads: CSARGRDLVNQPQHF. CDR3 in DNA: TGCAGTGCTAGAGGCCGGGACCTGGTCAATCAGCCCCAGCATTTT.